The 12 T cell receptor beta chains below were found in one sample sequenced in a study of shared clonotypes between healthy human individuals. Repertoires were generated with immunoSEQ multiplex PCR, while TCRdb's copy carries only in-frame clones and drops some. The sample includes 2 million to 3 million clones, 80% to 95% seen only once; the top ten take approximately 0.36%. Input material: naive CD4+ T cells from PBMCs. Subset reported: CD45RA+ positively selected. Receptor source: a man between 18 and 35 years old in good health. Some clones in this sample may be carry-over from other donors' samples.

The chain recombines TRBV9 with TRBJ1-2; D not certain. The CDR3 sequence is 14 residues long. Between the trimmed V and J ends, which lost 0 bases and 7 bases, there was a span of 13 bases. Germline CDR1 SGDLS, CDR2 YYNGEE. CDR3 loop: CASSVGVPVRGYTF. The CDR3 DNA follows: TGTGCCAGCAGCGTAGGGGTCCCGGTGCGTGGCTACACCTTC.

J is TRBJ2-1 and V is TRBV28; no clear D gene. V shed 4 bases and J shed 2 bases, with 12 bases lying between them. The CDR3 is 15 residues long. The germline CDR1 and CDR2 sequences are MDHEN and SYDVKM. The CDR3 loop reads CASSSQRAAYNEQFF. The CDR3 nucleotides read TGTGCCAGCAGTTCCCAAAGGGCAGCCTACAATGAGCAGTTCTTC.

The chain is built from TRBV28 and TRBJ2-7; D may correspond to TRBD1 or TRBD2 (5 bases each). Germline CDR1 is MDHEN and CDR2 is SYDVKM. V lost 10 bases, J lost 3 bases, and 13 bases lay in between. CDR3 length: 12 residues. The CDR3 nucleotides read TGTGCCACCCGGATTGGGGGCTACGAGCAGTACTTC. It is translated as CATRIGGYEQYF.

The V and J genes are TRBV28 and TRBJ1-3, with unresolved D. V was trimmed by 5 bases and J by 4 bases, leaving 18 bases between them. Germline-derived CDR1 and CDR2 are MDHEN and SYDVKM. This CDR3 spans 16 amino acids. The CDR3 loop reads CASSPPQTFSGNTIYF. In nucleotides, the CDR3 is TGTGCCAGCAGTCCCCCTCAGACCTTCTCCGGAAACACCATATATTTT. The full variable domain, with the rest looked up from reference TRBV28 and TRBJ1-3, is DVKVTQSSRYLVKRTGEKVFLECVQDMDHENMFWYRQDPGLGLRLIYFSYDVKMKEKGDIPEGYSVSREKKERFSLILESASTNQTSMYLCASSPPQTFSGNTIYFGEGSWLTVV.

The J gene is TRBJ2-5, the V gene TRBV4-3; D unresolved. The CDR3 is 15 amino acids. The germline CDR1 and CDR2 sequences are LGHNA and YSLEER. V lost 0 bases and J 5 bases, leaving 13 bases between the germline ends. DNA for the CDR3: TGCGCCAGCAGCCAAGATCGTAGATCGGAGGAGACCCAGTACTTC. Translation gives CASSQDRRSEETQYF.

The chain recombines TRBV7-6 with TRBJ1-1, with D possibly TRBD1 on 5 matching bases. Per the germline V gene, CDR1 is SGHVS and CDR2 is FNYEAQ. The CDR3 contains 12 residues. Trimming left V 5 bases short and J 4 bases short, with 8 bases between. The CDR3: CASSRGATEAFF. CDR3 nucleotide sequence: TGTGCCAGCAGCAGAGGGGCCACTGAAGCTTTCTTT.

The sample holds one count of this clone. The J gene is TRBJ1-5, the V gene TRBV30; D is unresolved. CDR3 size: 14 residues. Trimming took off 3 bases at V and 0 bases at J, with 9 bases between the two ends. Germline loops: CDR1 GTSNPN, CDR2 SVGIG (reference sequence). The CDR3 region is CAWRAKNSNQPQHF. The DNA of the CDR3 is TGTGCCTGGAGGGCCAAAAATAGCAATCAGCCCCAGCATTTT.

The chain employs TRBV19 and TRBJ1-4; 7 positions agree with TRBD1. The CDR3 spans 14 residues. V trimming: 8 bases; J trimming: 7 bases; junction bases outside the gene matches: 10. CDR1 LNHDA and CDR2 SQIVND come from the germline V gene (reference sequence). As DNA, the CDR3 is TGTGCCAGTGGTAAACAGGGGACGGTTGAAAAACTGTTTTTT. It yields the protein CASGKQGTVEKLFF.

This chain joins TRBV28 and TRBJ2-3; tentative D call: TRBD1 (5 bases). This CDR3 has 14 amino acids. Trimming pared 8 bases from V and 6 bases from J, leaving 18 bases between. Per germline, CDR1 MDHEN and CDR2 SYDVKM. The CDR3 loop is CASALQGARDTQYF. CDR3 DNA sequence: TGTGCCAGCGCCCTGCAAGGGGCCAGGGATACGCAGTATTTT.

This clone occurred once. This chain connects TRBV7-8 to TRBJ2-3, with D unresolved. V was pared by 3 bases and J by 8 bases, with 12 bases between. The V gene's germline CDR1 is SGHVS and CDR2 FQNEAQ. CDR3 length: 13 amino acids. This chain's CDR3 is CASSFHDSGTQYF. The CDR3 nucleotides read TGTGCCAGCAGCTTCCATGACTCTGGTACGCAGTATTTT.

The V call is TRBV27, the J call TRBJ2-7; 12 bases align to TRBD2. From germline, CDR1 is MNHEY and CDR2 SMNVEV (reference sequence). The junction had 11 bases not matched to a gene; V was cut back by 6 bases and J by 2 bases. The CDR3 runs to 17 residues. The chain's CDR3 is CASSGTSGRPLAYEQYF. The CDR3 DNA sequence: TGTGCCAGCAGCGGAACTAGCGGGAGGCCCCTGGCCTACGAGCAGTACTTC.

The CDR3 nucleotides read TGTGCCAGTAGAGAAAGCGATCCACCCCTCTACACCTTC. Translated, it gives CASRESDPPLYTF. The rearrangement uses TRBV19 and TRBJ1-2; unclear D gene. The CDR3 has 13 amino acids. Per germline, CDR1 LNHDA and CDR2 SQIVND (reference sequence). Deletions cut 6 bases from V and 10 bases from J, with 18 bases between. The whole variable domain, remainder taken from reference TRBV19 and TRBJ1-2, is DGGITQSPKYLFRKEGQNVTLSCEQNLNHDAMYWYRQDPGQGLRLIYYSQIVNDFQKGDIAEGYSVSREKKESFPLTVTSAQKNPTAFYLCASRESDPPLYTFGSGTRLTVV.